The subject of this entry is one TCR beta chain. Which antigen it targets is not known. The input lacks base qualities; no much larger clone sits a single base away. The immunoSEQ Assay, a bias-controlled multiplex PCR, was used to amplify TCRbeta CDR3 regions from genomic DNA. On the authors' methods: The number of nucleated cells in each sample was estimated by amplification of reference gene primers within the assay. To quantify the absolute abundance of each unique TCRbeta CDR3 rearrangement, sequence reads were collapsed and filtered. For each sample, productive Simpson clonality was calculated as the square root of Simpson's diversity index across productive rearrangements. The immuneACCESS repertoire file appears here via TCRdb, limited to in-frame rearrangements. These files lack a portion of the clones; in checked studies, under half of the deficit traces to unresolved V genes, and the cause of the others is not known. That table supplies the V and J calls and clone size; D and trimming were determined from the DNA. This sample holds 250,000 to 350,000 clones; nearly 90% were observed only once. The ten most abundant clones make up roughly 1.5% of the sample.

The record originates from a study of blood T cell repertoires in COVID-19 (dated by TCRdb to 2018 to 2020). Some background on the complete study: The collaborator samples originated in the United States, Italy and Spain and spanned the acute and convalescent phases of COVID-19. The material from the prospective study consisted of cDNA or gDNA derived from T cells, B-cell-depleted T cells, or PBMCs. The dataset comprised deeply sampled blood TCRbeta repertoires from subjects exposed to, actively infected with, or recovered from COVID-19. The repertoires were released in a freely available public database meant as a resource for research on the immune response to SARS-CoV-2. The samples were drawn from two sources: the first 160 participants of the ongoing ImmuneRACE study, and 1,254 subjects contributed by 6 global collaborators. A de-identified subject ID, COVID-19 status, age in years and sex were almost always included in the sample metadata. Where HLA class I and class II types were available, the types were taken from metadata supplied by the sample provider, not from assay-based typing. Here is what the overall study found, with its caveats: The amount of clinical and demographic metadata varied by source and participant and was provided uncurated.

Its CDR3 holds 15 amino acids, cysteine through phenylalanine. The DNA shown is the 45-base CDR3, in frame from base 1. The V and J ends are trimmed by 3 bases and 2 bases, leaving 13 bases between them. CDR1 is given as SQVTM and CDR2 as ANQGSEA, both from the germline V gene. Participants in the prospective study were enrolled through a virtual design, were aged 18 to 89 years, and lived in roughly 24 United States geographic areas. In the prospective study, cohorts were assigned on the basis of participant-reported clinical history obtained from a screening survey and a study questionnaire. In the prospective study, whole blood, serum and a nasopharyngeal or oropharyngeal swab were collected from each participant by mobile phlebotomists. Prospective study participants could optionally give additional blood draws and questionnaires over an approximately 2-month period. Blood samples from the prospective study were shipped frozen or at room temperature prior to DNA extraction.

This sequence originates from a woman between 18 and 30 years old with acute COVID-19. The sequenced sample was PBMCs or T cells enriched from blood (not recorded which). The chain joins TRBV29-1 to TRBJ2-2, and perhaps TRBD2 as D gene, on 5 matching bases. The CDR3 protein: CSVDVAGLNTGELFF. The DNA sequence is as follows: TGCAGCGTTGATGTGGCGGGCCTCAACACCGGGGAGCTGTTTTTT.